What follows describes a single T cell receptor beta chain. The V gene's germline CDR1 is SQVTM and CDR2 ANQGSEA. The trim removed 6 bases at V and 7 bases at J, leaving 8 bases unmatched. There are 12 residues in the CDR3. This sample is part of a study of Graves' ophthalmopathy and Graves' hyperthyroidism. Clinical symptoms, serum thyroxine, TRAb, thyroid ultrasound and orbital computed tomography determined diagnosis. Amplifying from RNA transcripts, the study obtained TCR beta CDR3 regions. First-round RT-PCR employed HTBI primers, with a second-round multiplex PCR after it. TCRdb re-derived calls from the multiplex PCR reads in MiXCR, one entry per CDR3 protein. The data hold a few hundred thousand distinct CDR3 sequences, with 15% observed a single time.

The sample taken for sequencing was peripheral blood. This sequence was found in a woman under 30 with stable Graves' hyperthyroidism. The chain is built from TRBV29-1 and TRBJ2-7; 8 bases fit TRBD2. The CDR3 loop reads CSVYSPGGEQYF. The CDR3 DNA reads TGCAGCGTCTATTCCCCGGGAGGGGAGCAGTACTTC.